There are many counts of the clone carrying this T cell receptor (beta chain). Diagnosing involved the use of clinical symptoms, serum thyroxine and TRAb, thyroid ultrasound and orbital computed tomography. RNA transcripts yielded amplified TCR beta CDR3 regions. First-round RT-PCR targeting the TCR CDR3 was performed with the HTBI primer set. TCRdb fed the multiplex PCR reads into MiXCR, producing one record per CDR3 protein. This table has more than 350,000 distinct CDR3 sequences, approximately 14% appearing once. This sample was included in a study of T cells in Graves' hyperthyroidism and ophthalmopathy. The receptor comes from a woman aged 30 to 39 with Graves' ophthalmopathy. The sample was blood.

For the CDR3, the DNA is TGTGCCAGCAGTTTAAGGGTAGCCGGGGAGCTGTTTTTT. This gives the protein CASSLRVAGELFF. V usage is TRBV12-3 or TRBV12-4 and J usage is TRBJ2-2; no reliable D call. The V end lost 2 bases, the J end lost 6 bases, and 7 bases lay between the germline ends. The CDR3 sequence is 13 residues long.